This entry lists 5 T cell receptor beta chains sequenced from one sample in a study of cytomegalovirus exposure and HLA in healthy donors. 13 Jbeta primers and 60 Vbeta primers were used for the PCR. The method was immunoSEQ multiplex PCR; TCRdb's version includes in-frame clones alone and lacks a portion of them. The sample has 30,000 to 35,000 clones. Sequenced material: PBMCs. The receptor source for this set is a woman in her thirties or forties in good health and CMV-seropositive.

J is TRBJ1-5 and V is TRBV27; 7 positions match TRBD1. The CDR3 spans 14 residues. CDR1 is MNHEY and CDR2 is SMNVEV in the germline V gene (reference sequence). V lost 2 bases to trimming and J lost 7 bases; unmatched junction nucleotides: 5. The CDR3 reads CASSLLTGSQPQHF. DNA for the CDR3: TGTGCCAGCAGTTTACTGACAGGGTCCCAGCCCCAGCATTTT.

V gene TRBV7-3 combines with J gene TRBJ2-1, with D hard to call. From germline, CDR1 is SGHTA and CDR2 FQGTGA. Trimming stripped 5 bases from V and 2 bases from J, with 13 bases between. The CDR3 is 15 amino acids. This chain's CDR3 is CASSQKTSAYNEQFF. The CDR3 DNA is TGTGCCAGCAGCCAAAAAACGTCGGCCTACAATGAGCAGTTCTTC.

As to this clone: Other DNA sequences in the sample encode the same CDR3. The V gene is TRBV6-5, the J gene TRBJ2-7, with 7 bases matching TRBD2. J was trimmed by 4 bases and V by 0 bases; bases with no gene match: 6. The CDR3 length is 15 residues. CDR1 and CDR2 (germline): MNHEY, SVGAGI. The CDR3, as DNA: TGTGCCAGCAGTTACTCGGGCGGGAGCTCTTACGAGCAGTACTTC. Translation: CASSYSGGSSYEQYF.

The rearrangement joins TRBV7-9 to TRBJ2-1; the match to TRBD2 covers 15 bases. The CDR3 sequence is 18 residues long. V was pared by 0 bases and J by 7 bases, with 7 bases of the junction left unmatched. CDR1 is SEHNR, CDR2 FQNEAQ, per germline (reference sequence). The CDR3 DNA reads TGTGCCAGCAGCTTAGCCGGACTAGCGGGAGGGGCCAGAAATGAGCAGTTCTTC. It is translated as CASSLAGLAGGARNEQFF.

The gene calls are TRBV19 and TRBJ1-5; 9 nucleotides match TRBD1. This CDR3 contains 15 residues. In germline, CDR1 is LNHDA, CDR2 SQIVND (reference sequence). J was trimmed by 6 bases and V by 6 bases; bases with no gene match: 9. CDR3: CASRRPGQGSQPQHF. DNA of the CDR3: TGTGCCAGTAGAAGACCGGGACAGGGCTCTCAGCCCCAGCATTTT.